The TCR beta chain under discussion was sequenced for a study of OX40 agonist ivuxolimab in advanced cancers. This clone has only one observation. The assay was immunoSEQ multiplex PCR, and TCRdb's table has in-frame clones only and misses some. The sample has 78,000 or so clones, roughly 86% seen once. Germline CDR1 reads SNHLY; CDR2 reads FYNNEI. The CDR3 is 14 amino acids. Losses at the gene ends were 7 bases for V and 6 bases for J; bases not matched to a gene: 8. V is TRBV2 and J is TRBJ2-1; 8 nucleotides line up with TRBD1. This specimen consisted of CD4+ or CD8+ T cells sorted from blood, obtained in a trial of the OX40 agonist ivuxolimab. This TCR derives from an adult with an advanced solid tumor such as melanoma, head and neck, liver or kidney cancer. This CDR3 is CASTLGDRINEQFF. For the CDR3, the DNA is TGTGCCAGCACTCTGGGGGACAGGATCAATGAGCAGTTCTTC.